The 2 T cell receptor beta chains reported below all come from one sample, sequenced in a study of T cells after posttransplantation cyclophosphamide. Treatment was busulfan-fludarabine conditioning, a marrow graft, and cyclophosphamide on days +3 and +4. TCRdb's table, derived via immunoSEQ multiplex PCR, lists solely in-frame clones and lacks some. The repertoire consists of about 25,000 clones, none detected only once. The specimen was PBMCs, collected after allogeneic stem cell transplant with posttransplant cyclophosphamide. The receptors here all came from a male patient younger than 35 who received an allogeneic stem cell transplant from a related donor, was CMV-positive, and had no GVHD. Some T cells may be provided by the graft donor.

This clone came up a few times. At one end, the junction sequence differs from germline, possibly due to a read error. The rearrangement uses TRBV9 and TRBJ1-5, with TRBD1 as a possible D gene (5 bases). This CDR3 region has 14 residues. The germline V gene has CDR1 SGDLS and CDR2 YYNGEE. CDR3 in amino acids: CASSVEQGGQPRHF. The CDR3 DNA reads as TGTGCCAGCAGCGTAGAGCAGGGCGGTCAGCCCCGGCATTTT.

This clone was counted many times. V is TRBV29-1 and J is TRBJ2-5; 9 positions match TRBD1. The length of the CDR3 is 12 residues. With V trimmed by 5 bases and J by 5 bases, 3 bases remained unmatched. The V gene's germline CDR1 is SQVTM and CDR2 ANQGSEA. CDR3 coding DNA: TGCAGCGTTACGACAGGGGGGGAGACCCAGTACTTC. This codes for CSVTTGGETQYF.